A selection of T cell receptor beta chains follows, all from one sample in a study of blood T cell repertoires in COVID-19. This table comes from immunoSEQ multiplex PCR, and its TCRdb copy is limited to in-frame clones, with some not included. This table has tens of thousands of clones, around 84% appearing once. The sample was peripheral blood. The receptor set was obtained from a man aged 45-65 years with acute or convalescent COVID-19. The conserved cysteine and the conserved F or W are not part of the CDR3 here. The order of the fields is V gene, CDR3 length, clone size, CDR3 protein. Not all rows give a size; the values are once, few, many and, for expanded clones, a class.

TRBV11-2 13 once ASSFTGTVREKLF
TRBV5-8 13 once ASSFPGSLGETQY
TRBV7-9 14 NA ASSLGEQGPKNIQY
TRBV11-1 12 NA ASSLGGQSAGYT
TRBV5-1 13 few ASSRGTGELYEQY
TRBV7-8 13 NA ASSRGQARDTEAF
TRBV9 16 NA ASSVGSSGSIRTDTQY
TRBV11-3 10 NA ASSSRLTEAF
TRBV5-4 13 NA ASSLKLAGVDEQF
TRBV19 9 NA ASSIGQSQH
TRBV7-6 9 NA ASSCLYGYT
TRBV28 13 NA ASRRRDSDNSPLH
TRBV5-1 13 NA ASSLTPGKTDTQY
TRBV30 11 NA AWSWAVNQPQH
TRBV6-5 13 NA ASSYSPRGNEKLF
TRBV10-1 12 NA ASRERRGTGELF
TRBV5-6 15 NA ASSFLYGGDSNQPQH
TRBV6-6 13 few ASSHRDRGGDTQY
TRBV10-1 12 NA ASSESAGVTEAF
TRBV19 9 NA ASGTGAGYT
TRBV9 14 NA ASSVTSWGGADTQY
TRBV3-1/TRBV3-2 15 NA ASSRLRSSGDTGELF
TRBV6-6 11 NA ATSSTVPYEQY
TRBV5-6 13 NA ASSLTGGQNYEQY
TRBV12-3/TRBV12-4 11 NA ASRGQWNTEAF
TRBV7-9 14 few ASSPQGQDGTKEQY
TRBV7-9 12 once ASSSGGRRNTIY
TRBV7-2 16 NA ASSGDLSGGASTDTQY
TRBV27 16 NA ASSQGLAGGLINNEQF